This entry features one T cell receptor beta chain sequence. The CDR3 has 13 residues. Trimming took off 6 bases at V and 5 bases at J, with 13 bases between the two ends. Germline V gene lookup returns CDR1 SNHLY and CDR2 FYNNEI. These data come from a study of blood T cell repertoires in COVID-19. The repertoire was sequenced with immunoSEQ multiplex PCR; TCRdb's copy has only in-frame clones and lacks some. The sample comprises roughly 150,000 clones, roughly 74% of which are singletons, and approximately 15% rests with the top ten. The origin of this receptor is a woman older than 75 with acute or convalescent COVID-19. The rearrangement joins TRBV2 to TRBJ1-2; possibly TRBD1 for D (5 bases). Sequencing was performed on peripheral blood. The DNA for the CDR3 is TGTGCCAGCAGGGGGGGTTTTAGTTATGGCTACACCTTC. Residues: CASRGGFSYGYTF. Full variable domain (missing parts from reference TRBV2 and TRBJ1-2): EPEVTQTPSHQVTQMGQEVILRCVPISNHLYFYWYRQILGQKVEFLVSFYNNEISEKSEIFDDQFSVERPDGSNFTLKIRSTKLEDSAMYFCASRGGFSYGYTFGSGTRLTVV.